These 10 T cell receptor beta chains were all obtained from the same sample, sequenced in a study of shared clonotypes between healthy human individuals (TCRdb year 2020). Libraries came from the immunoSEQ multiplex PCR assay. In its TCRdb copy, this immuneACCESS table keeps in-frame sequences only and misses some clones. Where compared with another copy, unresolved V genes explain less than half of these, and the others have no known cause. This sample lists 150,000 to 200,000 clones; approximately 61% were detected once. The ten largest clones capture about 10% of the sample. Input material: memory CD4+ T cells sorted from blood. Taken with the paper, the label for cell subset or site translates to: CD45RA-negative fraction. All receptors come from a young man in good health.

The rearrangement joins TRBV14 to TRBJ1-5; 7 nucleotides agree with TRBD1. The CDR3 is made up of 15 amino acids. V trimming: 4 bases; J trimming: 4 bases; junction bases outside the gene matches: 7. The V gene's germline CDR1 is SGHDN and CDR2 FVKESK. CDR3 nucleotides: TGTGCCAGCAGCCCGAGGGACAGACCGAATCAGCCCCAGCATTTT. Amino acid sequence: CASSPRDRPNQPQHF. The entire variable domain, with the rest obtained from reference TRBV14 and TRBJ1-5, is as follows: EAGVTQFPSHSVIEKGQTVTLRCDPISGHDNLYWYRRVMGKEIKFLLHFVKESKQDESGMPNNRFLAERTGGTYSTLKVQPAELEDSGVYFCASSPRDRPNQPQHFGDGTRLSIL.

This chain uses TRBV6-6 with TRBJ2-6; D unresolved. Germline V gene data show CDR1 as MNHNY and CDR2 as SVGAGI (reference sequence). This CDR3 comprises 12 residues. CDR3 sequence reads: CVRHAGANVLTF. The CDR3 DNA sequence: TGTGTTAGACATGCAGGGGCCAACGTCCTGACTTTC.

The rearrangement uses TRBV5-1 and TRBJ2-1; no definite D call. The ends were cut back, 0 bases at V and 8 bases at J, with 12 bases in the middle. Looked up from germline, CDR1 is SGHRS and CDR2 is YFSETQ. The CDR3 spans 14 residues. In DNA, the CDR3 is TGCGCCAGCAGCTTGGTGCCGGCTAGAGATGAGCAGTTCTTC. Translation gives CASSLVPARDEQFF.

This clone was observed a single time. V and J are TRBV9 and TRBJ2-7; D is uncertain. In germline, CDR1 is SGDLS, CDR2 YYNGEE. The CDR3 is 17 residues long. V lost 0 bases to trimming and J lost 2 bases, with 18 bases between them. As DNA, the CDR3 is TGTGCCAGCAGCGTAGATAGGACCGCGATTACCCCCTACGAGCAGTACTTC. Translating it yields CASSVDRTAITPYEQYF.

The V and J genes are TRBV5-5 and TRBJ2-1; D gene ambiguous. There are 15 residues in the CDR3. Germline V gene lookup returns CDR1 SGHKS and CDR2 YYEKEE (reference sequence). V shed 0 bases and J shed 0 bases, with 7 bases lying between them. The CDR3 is CASSLVASSYNEQFF. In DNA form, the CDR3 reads TGTGCCAGCAGCTTGGTTGCGAGCTCCTACAATGAGCAGTTCTTC.

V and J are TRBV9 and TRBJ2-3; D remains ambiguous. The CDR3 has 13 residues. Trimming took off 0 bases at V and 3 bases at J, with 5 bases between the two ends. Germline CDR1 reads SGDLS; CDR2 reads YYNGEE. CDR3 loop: CASSVGQTDTQYF. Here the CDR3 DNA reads TGTGCCAGCAGCGTAGGCCAAACAGATACGCAGTATTTT.

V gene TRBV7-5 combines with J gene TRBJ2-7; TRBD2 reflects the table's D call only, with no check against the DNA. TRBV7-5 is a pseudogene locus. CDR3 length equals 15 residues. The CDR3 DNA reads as TGTGCCAGCAGCCCCGAGCGGGGCGCCCTCTACGAGCAGTACTTC. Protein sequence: CASSPERGALYEQYF.

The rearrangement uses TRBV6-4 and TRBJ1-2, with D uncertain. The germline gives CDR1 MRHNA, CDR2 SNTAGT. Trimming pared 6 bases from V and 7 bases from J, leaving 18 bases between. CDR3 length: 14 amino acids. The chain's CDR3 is CASRVGLDEGGYTF. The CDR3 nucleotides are TGTGCCAGCAGGGTAGGACTCGACGAGGGTGGCTACACCTTC.

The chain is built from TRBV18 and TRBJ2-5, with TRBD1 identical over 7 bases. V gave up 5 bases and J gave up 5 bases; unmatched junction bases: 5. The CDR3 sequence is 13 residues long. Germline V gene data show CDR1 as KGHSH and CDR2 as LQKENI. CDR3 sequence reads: CASSGQVRETQYF. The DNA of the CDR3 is TGTGCCAGCTCAGGACAGGTACGGGAGACCCAGTACTTC.

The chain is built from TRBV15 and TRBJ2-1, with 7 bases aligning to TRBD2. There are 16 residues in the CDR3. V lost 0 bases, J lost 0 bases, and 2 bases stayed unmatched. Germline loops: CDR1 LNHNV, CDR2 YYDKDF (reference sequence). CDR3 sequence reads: CATSRDGGSSYNEQFF. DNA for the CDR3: TGTGCCACCAGCAGAGATGGCGGGAGCTCCTACAATGAGCAGTTCTTC.